The rows below give T cell receptor beta chains drawn from one sample of a study of shared clonotypes between healthy human individuals. The data were produced by immunoSEQ multiplex PCR, yet TCRdb's version contains in-frame clones alone and is incomplete. The top ten clones hold around 0.45% of a sample with about 1.5 million clones, 98% of them seen once. Sequenced sample: naive CD4+ T cells sorted from blood. The receptors originated from a man aged 25 to 40 in good health. The CDR3 runs from the conserved cysteine through the conserved F or W. Each record gives: clone size, V gene, D gene, J gene, CDR3 DNA, CDR3 protein. D genes are given only for firm matches. Not every row has a clone size; where given, it reads once, few, many or a size class.

size: .
V: TRBV11-3
D: TRBD1
J: TRBJ1-1
DNA: TGTGCCAGCAGCCACTCCGGGACAGGGCGTGAAGCTTTCTTT
CDR3: CASSHSGTGREAFF

size: .
V: TRBV7-9
D: TRBD2
J: TRBJ2-1
DNA: TGTGCCAGCAGCAGCGTCCGCTCTAGCGGGAGGGCACATGAGCAGTTCTTC
CDR3: CASSSVRSSGRAHEQFF

size: .
V: TRBV10-1
D: TRBD2
J: TRBJ2-5
DNA: TGCGCCAGCAGTGAGTGGAGCGGGGGGGAAGAGACCCAGTACTTC
CDR3: CASSEWSGGEETQYF

size: .
V: TRBV9
D: .
J: TRBJ2-1
DNA: TGTGCCAGCAGCGTGGGCCAATACAATGAGCAGTTCTTC
CDR3: CASSVGQYNEQFF

size: .
V: TRBV29-1
D: .
J: TRBJ1-1
DNA: TGCAGCGTTGAAGTTAAGGCGGGGTCCACTGAAGCTTTCTTT
CDR3: CSVEVKAGSTEAFF

size: .
V: TRBV10-2
D: .
J: TRBJ2-3
DNA: TGCGCCAGCAGAGGGCGAGATAGCACAGATACGCAGTATTTT
CDR3: CASRGRDSTDTQYF

size: .
V: TRBV18
D: TRBD2
J: TRBJ2-7
DNA: TGTGCCAGCTCACCGCTATCTCCGGGACTAGCGGGAGGGTGGAACGAGCAGTACTTC
CDR3: CASSPLSPGLAGGWNEQYF

size: once
V: TRBV28
D: TRBD1
J: TRBJ1-5
DNA: TGTGCCGGACAGGGGGTCGGCTCGGGTCGGACGCAGCCCCAGCATTTT
CDR3: CAGQGVGSGRTQPQHF

size: .
V: TRBV2
D: .
J: TRBJ1-2
DNA: TGTGCCAGCAGTGAAGCGCTGGGGGGGGTCTATGGCTACACCTTC
CDR3: CASSEALGGVYGYTF

size: once
V: TRBV2
D: .
J: TRBJ1-1
DNA: TGTGCCAGCAGTGGTCACGGATTCGTGAACACTGAAGCTTTCTTT
CDR3: CASSGHGFVNTEAFF

size: .
V: TRBV19
D: TRBD1
J: TRBJ2-1
DNA: TGTGCCAGTAGTATAGTTCTAGGGGACAGGGCCTCCTACAATGAGCAGTTCTTC
CDR3: CASSIVLGDRASYNEQFF

size: .
V: TRBV5-1
D: TRBD2
J: TRBJ2-1
DNA: TGCGCCAGCAGCGGGTGGGGAACTAGCGGGAGTAGCGATGAGCAGTTCTTC
CDR3: CASSGWGTSGSSDEQFF

size: few
V: TRBV5-1
D: .
J: TRBJ2-7
DNA: TGCGCCAGCAGCTTGTATTTTCCAGATTCCTACGAGCAGTACTTC
CDR3: CASSLYFPDSYEQYF

size: .
V: TRBV5-1
D: .
J: TRBJ2-7
DNA: TGCGCCAGCAGCTTGGCTCCATTGTCCTCCTACGAGCAGTACTTC
CDR3: CASSLAPLSSYEQYF

size: .
V: TRBV5-4
D: TRBD1
J: TRBJ2-2
DNA: TGTGCCAGCATCCATCTCGGGACAGCAAACACCGGGGAGCTGTTTTTT
CDR3: CASIHLGTANTGELFF

size: .
V: TRBV18
D: .
J: TRBJ2-7
DNA: TGTGCCAGCTCTTCCGGGACGAGGGCTTACGAGCAGTACTTC
CDR3: CASSSGTRAYEQYF

size: .
V: TRBV5-1
D: TRBD2
J: TRBJ2-1
DNA: TGCGCCAGCAGCCCCACCGGGACTAGCGGGAGTTGGTCCTACAATGAGCAGTTCTTC
CDR3: CASSPTGTSGSWSYNEQFF

size: .
V: TRBV4-3
D: TRBD2
J: TRBJ2-1
DNA: TGCGCCAGCAGCCGCGGACTAGCGGGAGGGCGGGATGAGCAGTTCTTC
CDR3: CASSRGLAGGRDEQFF

size: .
V: TRBV18
D: TRBD1
J: TRBJ2-3
DNA: TGTGCCAGCTCGCCAGGGGGCTTCGCTAGCACAGATACGCAGTATTTT
CDR3: CASSPGGFASTDTQYF

size: .
V: TRBV19
D: .
J: TRBJ2-2
DNA: TGTGCCAGTAGTCCTCAAAGCGCCTTCACCGGGGAGCTGTTTTTT
CDR3: CASSPQSAFTGELFF

size: .
V: TRBV12-5
D: .
J: TRBJ1-1
DNA: TGTGCTAGTGGTTTGGGACGGGATCCCACGAACACTGAAGCTTTCTTT
CDR3: CASGLGRDPTNTEAFF

size: few
V: TRBV30
D: .
J: TRBJ1-1
DNA: TGTGCCTGGAGTAGGCACGCAGACACTGAAGCTTTCTTT
CDR3: CAWSRHADTEAFF

size: .
V: TRBV5-1
D: .
J: TRBJ2-2
DNA: TGCGCCAGCAGCTTGGCCCGCGGGACCGGGGAGCTGTTTTTT
CDR3: CASSLARGTGELFF

size: .
V: TRBV7-2
D: .
J: TRBJ2-2
DNA: TGTGCCAGCAGCCTTAGGGGTCTGGGGGGCCTCGGGGAGCTGTTTTTT
CDR3: CASSLRGLGGLGELFF